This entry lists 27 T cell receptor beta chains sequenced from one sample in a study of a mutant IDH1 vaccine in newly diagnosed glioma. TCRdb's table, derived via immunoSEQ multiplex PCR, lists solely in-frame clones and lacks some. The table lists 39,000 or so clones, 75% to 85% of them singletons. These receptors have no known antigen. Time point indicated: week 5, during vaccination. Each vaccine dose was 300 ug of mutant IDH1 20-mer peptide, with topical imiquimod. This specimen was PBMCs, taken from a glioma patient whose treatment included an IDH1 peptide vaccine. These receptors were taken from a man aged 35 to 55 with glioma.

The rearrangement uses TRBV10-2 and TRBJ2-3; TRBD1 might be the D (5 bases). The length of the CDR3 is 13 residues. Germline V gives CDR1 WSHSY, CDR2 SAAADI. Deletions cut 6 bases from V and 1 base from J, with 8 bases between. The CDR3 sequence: CASRMTGTDTQYF. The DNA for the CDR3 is TGCGCCAGCAGGATGACAGGCACAGATACGCAGTATTTT.

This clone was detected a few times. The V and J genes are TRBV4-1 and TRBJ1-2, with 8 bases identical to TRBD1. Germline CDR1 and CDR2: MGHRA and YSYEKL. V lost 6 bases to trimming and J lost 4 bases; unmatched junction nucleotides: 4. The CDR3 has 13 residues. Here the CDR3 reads CASSRQGFYGYTF. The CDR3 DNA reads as TGCGCCAGCAGTCGACAGGGGTTCTATGGCTACACCTTC.

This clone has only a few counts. The CDR3 sequence: CASSQEGSTNTEAFF. CDR3 nucleotides: TGCGCCAGCAGCCAAGAGGGCAGCACGAACACTGAAGCTTTCTTT. The chain links TRBV4-1 to TRBJ1-1; D gene uncertain. V gave up 0 bases and J gave up 1 base, with 9 bases separating them. Germline-derived CDR1 and CDR2 are MGHRA and YSYEKL. The CDR3 contains 15 residues.

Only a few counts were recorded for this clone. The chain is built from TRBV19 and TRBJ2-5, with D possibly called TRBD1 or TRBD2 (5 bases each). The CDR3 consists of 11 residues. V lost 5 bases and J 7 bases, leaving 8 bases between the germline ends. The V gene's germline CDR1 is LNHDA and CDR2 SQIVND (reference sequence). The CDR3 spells CASSAGGTQYF. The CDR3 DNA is TGTGCCAGTAGTGCTGGGGGGACCCAGTACTTC.

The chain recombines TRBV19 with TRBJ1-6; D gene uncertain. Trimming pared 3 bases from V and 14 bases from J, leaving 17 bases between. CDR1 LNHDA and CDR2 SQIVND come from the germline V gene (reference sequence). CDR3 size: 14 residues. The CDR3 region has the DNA TGTGCCAGTAGTATTGGACTGGCCGATTCGGCCCTCCACTTT. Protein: CASSIGLADSALHF.

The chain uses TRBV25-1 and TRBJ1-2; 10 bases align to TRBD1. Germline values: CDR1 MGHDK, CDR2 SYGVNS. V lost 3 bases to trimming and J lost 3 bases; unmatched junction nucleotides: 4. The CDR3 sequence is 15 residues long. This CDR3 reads CASSDRDRGHYGYTF. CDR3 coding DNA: TGTGCCAGCAGTGACCGGGACAGGGGCCACTATGGCTACACCTTC.

The CDR3 reads CASSRLGANQPQHF. CDR3 sequence (DNA): TGTGCCAGCAGCCGGCTGGGGGCCAATCAGCCCCAGCATTTT. The chain uses TRBV5-4 and TRBJ1-5, with a tentative D call TRBD1 (6 bases). CDR3 length equals 14 residues. The V end was cut by 4 bases, the J end by 3 bases, with 11 bases between. Per the germline V gene, CDR1 is SGHNT and CDR2 is YYREEE (reference sequence).

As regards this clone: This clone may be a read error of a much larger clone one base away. The CDR3 is CASSLGETQYF. DNA of the CDR3: TGTGCCAGCAGTTTAGGAGAGACCCAGTACTTC. The chain carries TRBV27 and TRBJ2-5; no firm D call. CDR3 length: 11 amino acids. Trimming cost V 2 bases and J 4 bases, with 2 bases left between them. The germline V gene has CDR1 MNHEY and CDR2 SMNVEV (reference sequence).

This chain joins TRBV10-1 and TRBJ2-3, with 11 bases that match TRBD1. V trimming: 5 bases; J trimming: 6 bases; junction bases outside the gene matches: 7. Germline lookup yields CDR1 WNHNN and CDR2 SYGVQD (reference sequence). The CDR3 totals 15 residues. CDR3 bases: TGCGCCAGCAGTCAGGACAGGGGGCCCCGGGATACGCAGTATTTT. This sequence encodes CASSQDRGPRDTQYF.

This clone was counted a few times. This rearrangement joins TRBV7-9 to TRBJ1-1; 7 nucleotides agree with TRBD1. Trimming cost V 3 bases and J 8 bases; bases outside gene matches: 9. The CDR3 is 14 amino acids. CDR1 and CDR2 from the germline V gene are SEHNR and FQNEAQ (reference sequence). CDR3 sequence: CASSFARGTDEAFF. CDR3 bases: TGTGCCAGCAGCTTCGCCAGGGGGACGGACGAAGCTTTCTTT.

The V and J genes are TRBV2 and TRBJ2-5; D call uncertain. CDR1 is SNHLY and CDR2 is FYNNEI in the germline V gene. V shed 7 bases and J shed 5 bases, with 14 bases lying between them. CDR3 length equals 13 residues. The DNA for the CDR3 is TGTGCCAGCAACGTGCGCAACGGGGAGACCCAGTACTTC. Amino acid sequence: CASNVRNGETQYF.

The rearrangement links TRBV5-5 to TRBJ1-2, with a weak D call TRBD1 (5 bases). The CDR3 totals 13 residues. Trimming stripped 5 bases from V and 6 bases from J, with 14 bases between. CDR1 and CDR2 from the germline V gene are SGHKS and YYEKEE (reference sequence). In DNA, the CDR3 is TGTGCCAGCAGGTACCGCCCCAGGGATGGCTACACCTTC. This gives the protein CASRYRPRDGYTF.

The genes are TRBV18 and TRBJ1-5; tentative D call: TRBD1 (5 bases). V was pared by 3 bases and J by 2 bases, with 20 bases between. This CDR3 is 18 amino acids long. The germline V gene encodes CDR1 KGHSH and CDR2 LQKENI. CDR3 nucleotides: TGTGCCAGCTCACCCACAGTGAAGGGGAGGAGCGGCAATCAGCCCCAGCATTTT. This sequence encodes CASSPTVKGRSGNQPQHF.

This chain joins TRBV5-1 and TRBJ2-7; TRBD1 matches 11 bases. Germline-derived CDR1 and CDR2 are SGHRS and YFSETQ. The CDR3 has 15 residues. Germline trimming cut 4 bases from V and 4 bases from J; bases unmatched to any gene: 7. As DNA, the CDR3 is TGCGCCAGCAGCGTGGACAGGGGGCGCGGGTACGAGCAGTACTTC. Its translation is CASSVDRGRGYEQYF.

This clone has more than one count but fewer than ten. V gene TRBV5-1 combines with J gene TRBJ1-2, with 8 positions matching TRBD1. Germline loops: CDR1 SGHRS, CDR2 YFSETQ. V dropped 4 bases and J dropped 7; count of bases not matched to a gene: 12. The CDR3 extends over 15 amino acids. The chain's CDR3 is CASSAWTGQGSGYTF. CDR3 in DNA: TGCGCCAGCAGCGCCTGGACAGGGCAGGGTAGTGGCTACACCTTC.

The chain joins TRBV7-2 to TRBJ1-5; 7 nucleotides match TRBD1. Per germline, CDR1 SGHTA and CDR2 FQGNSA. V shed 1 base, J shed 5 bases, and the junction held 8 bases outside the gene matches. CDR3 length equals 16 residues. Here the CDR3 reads CASSLEVGQQHQPQHF. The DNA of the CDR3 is TGTGCCAGCAGCTTAGAGGTGGGACAGCAACATCAGCCCCAGCATTTT.

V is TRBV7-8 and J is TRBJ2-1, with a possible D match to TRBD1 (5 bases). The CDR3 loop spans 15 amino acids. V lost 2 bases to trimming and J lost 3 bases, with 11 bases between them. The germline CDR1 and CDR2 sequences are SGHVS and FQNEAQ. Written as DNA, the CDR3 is TGTGCCAGCAGCTTATACCCACAGGACTACAATGAGCAGTTCTTC. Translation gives CASSLYPQDYNEQFF.

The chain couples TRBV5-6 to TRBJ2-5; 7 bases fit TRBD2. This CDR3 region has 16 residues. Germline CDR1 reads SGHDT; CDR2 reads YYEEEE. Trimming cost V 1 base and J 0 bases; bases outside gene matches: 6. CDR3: CASSLLAGANQETQYF. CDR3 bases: TGTGCCAGCAGCTTGTTGGCGGGAGCCAACCAAGAGACCCAGTACTTC.

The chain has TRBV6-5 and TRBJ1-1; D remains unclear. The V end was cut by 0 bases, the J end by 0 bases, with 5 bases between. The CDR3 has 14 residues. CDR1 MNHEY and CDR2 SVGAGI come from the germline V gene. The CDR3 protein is CASSYSRVNTEAFF. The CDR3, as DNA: TGTGCCAGCAGTTACTCTAGGGTGAACACTGAAGCTTTCTTT.

The CDR3 region has the DNA TGTGCCAGCAGTTACTTTGGACAGGGCCTACAGTACTTC. Translated: CASSYFGQGLQYF. This chain uses TRBV6-5 with TRBJ2-7, with TRBD1 identical over 8 bases. The CDR3 is made up of 13 amino acids. V lost 1 base, J lost 10 bases, and 6 bases stayed unmatched. Looked up from germline, CDR1 is MNHEY and CDR2 is SVGAGI.

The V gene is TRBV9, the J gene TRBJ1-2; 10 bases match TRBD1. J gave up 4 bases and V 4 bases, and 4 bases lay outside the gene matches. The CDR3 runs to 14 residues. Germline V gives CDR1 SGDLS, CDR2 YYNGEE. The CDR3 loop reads CASSSDRGGYGYTF. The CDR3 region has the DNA TGTGCCAGCAGCTCGGACAGGGGGGGCTATGGCTACACCTTC.

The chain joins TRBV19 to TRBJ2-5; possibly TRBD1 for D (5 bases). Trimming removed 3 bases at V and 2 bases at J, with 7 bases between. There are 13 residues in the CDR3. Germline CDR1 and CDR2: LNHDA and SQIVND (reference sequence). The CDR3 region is CASSMTEQETQYF. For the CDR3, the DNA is TGTGCCAGTAGTATGACAGAACAAGAGACCCAGTACTTC.

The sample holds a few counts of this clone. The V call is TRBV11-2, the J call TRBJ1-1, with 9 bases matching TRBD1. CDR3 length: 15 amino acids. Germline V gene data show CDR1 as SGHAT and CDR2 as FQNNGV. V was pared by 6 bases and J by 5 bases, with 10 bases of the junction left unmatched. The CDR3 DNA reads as TGTGCCAGCAGTCCCCTGGACAGGGGTTGGACTGAAGCTTTCTTT. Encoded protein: CASSPLDRGWTEAFF.

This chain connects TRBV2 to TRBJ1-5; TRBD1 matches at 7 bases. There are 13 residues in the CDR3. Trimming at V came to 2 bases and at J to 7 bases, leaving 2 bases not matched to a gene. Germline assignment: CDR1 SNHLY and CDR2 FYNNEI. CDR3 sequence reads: CASSERGRQPQHF. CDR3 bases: TGTGCCAGCAGTGAAAGGGGGCGGCAGCCCCAGCATTTT.

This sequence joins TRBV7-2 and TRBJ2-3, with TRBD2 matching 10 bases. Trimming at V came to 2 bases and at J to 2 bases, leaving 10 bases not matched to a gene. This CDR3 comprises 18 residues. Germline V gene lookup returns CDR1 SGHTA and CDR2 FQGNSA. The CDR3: CASSLLSSGGGVTDTQYF. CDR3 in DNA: TGTGCCAGCAGCTTACTATCTAGCGGGGGTGGTGTCACAGATACGCAGTATTTT.

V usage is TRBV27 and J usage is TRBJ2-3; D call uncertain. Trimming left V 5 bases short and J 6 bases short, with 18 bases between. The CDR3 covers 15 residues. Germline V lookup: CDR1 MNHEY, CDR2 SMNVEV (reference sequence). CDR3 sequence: CASSPRSSPPDTQYF. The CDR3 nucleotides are TGTGCCAGCAGTCCCAGGAGCTCCCCCCCGGATACGCAGTATTTT.

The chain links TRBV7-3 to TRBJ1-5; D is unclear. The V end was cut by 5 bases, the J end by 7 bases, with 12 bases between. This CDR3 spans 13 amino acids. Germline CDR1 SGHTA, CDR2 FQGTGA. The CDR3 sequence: CASSQLEGQPQHF. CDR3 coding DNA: TGTGCCAGCAGCCAGCTGGAGGGCCAGCCCCAGCATTTT.